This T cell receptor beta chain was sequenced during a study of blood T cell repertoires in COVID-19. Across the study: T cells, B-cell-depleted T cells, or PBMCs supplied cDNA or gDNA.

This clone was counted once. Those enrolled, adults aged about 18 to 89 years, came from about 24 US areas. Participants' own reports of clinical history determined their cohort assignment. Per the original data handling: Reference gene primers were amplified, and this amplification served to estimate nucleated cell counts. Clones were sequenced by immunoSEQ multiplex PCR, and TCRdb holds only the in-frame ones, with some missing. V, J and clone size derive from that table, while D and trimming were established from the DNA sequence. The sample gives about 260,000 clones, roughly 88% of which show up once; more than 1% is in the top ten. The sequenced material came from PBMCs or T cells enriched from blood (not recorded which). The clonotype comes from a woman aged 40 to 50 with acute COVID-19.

This CDR3 is CASSVDSQSETQYF. The CDR3 coding sequence is TGTGCCAGCAGCGTAGATTCACAGTCAGAGACCCAGTACTTC. The V and J genes are TRBV9 and TRBJ2-5; D unclear. CDR1 and CDR2 from the germline V gene are SGDLS and YYNGEE. Trimming removed 0 bases at V and 4 bases at J, with 10 bases between. This CDR3 has 14 amino acids.